Below, 23 T cell receptor beta chains from the same sample are listed, as sequenced in a study of identical twins. TCRdb re-derived calls from the 5' RACE reads in MiXCR, one entry per CDR3 protein. The sample consists of roughly 690,000 distinct CDR3 sequences, around 20% of them appearing once. The sample was also linked to a second study, of T cells expressing NK-cell markers.

The sample consisted of PBMCs. These receptors all come from a young woman in good health.

CDR3 sequence: CASSVAPSGRTDTQYF. CDR3 DNA: TGTGCCAGCAGCGTAGCCCCCAGCGGACGCACAGATACGCAGTATTTT. The chain joins TRBV9 to TRBJ2-3, with D possibly TRBD2 on 5 matching bases. This CDR3 comprises 16 residues. The V end was cut by 0 bases, the J end by 1 base, with 12 bases between. Germline V gene data show CDR1 as SGDLS and CDR2 as YYNGEE.

This clonotype showed up just a few times. The rearrangement links TRBV12-3 or TRBV12-4 to TRBJ1-5; unclear D gene. V lost 1 base, J lost 4 bases, and 8 bases lay in between. The CDR3 contains 14 residues. CDR3 residues: CASSLGSWNQPQHF. Here the CDR3 DNA reads TGTGCCAGCAGTTTAGGGAGCTGGAATCAGCCCCAGCATTTT.

This clonotype was observed a handful of times. The chain links TRBV20-1 to TRBJ2-3; maybe TRBD2 (6 bases). Trimming shortened V by 0 bases and J by 2 bases, and 12 bases separated the two germline ends. The CDR3 totals 15 residues. Germline V lookup: CDR1 DFQATT, CDR2 SNEGSKA (reference sequence). CDR3 sequence (DNA): TGCAGTGCTAGAGATGGGCGGGAATTCACAGATACGCAGTATTTT. Its translation: CSARDGREFTDTQYF.

This clonotype has more than one count but fewer than ten. Written as DNA, the CDR3 is TGCAGTGCTCGATGGACGGATGAAGCTTTCTTT. Its protein is CSARWTDEAFF. The rearrangement links TRBV20-1 to TRBJ1-1, with no clear D. CDR1 is DFQATT, CDR2 SNEGSKA, per germline (reference sequence). V shed 5 bases and J shed 7 bases, with 11 bases lying between them. The CDR3 contains 11 residues.

This clonotype was observed a handful of times. This chain joins TRBV6-1 and TRBJ2-7; D ambiguous. CDR3 length equals 14 residues. Germline values: CDR1 MNHNS, CDR2 SASEGT. V dropped 7 bases and J dropped 1 base, with 14 bases sitting between them. CDR3 DNA: TGTGCCAGCACCTCCCGAAGGGTATCCTACGAGCAGTACTTC. This sequence encodes CASTSRRVSYEQYF.

The chain recombines TRBV7-9 with TRBJ1-2; 9 bases are a match to TRBD1. The CDR3 totals 15 residues. After removal of 0 bases from V and 10 bases from J, the junction contained 9 bases not matched to a gene. Germline assignment: CDR1 SEHNR and CDR2 FQNEAQ (reference sequence). The CDR3 protein is CASSLAALGTGFYTF. CDR3 bases: TGTGCCAGCAGCTTAGCTGCACTGGGGACAGGGTTCTACACCTTC. The full variable domain, with the rest looked up from reference TRBV7-9 and TRBJ1-2, is DTGVSQNPRHKITKRGQNVTFRCDPISEHNRLYWYRQTLGQGPEFLTYFQNEAQLEKSRLLSDRFSAERPKGSFSTLEIQRTEQGDSAMYLCASSLAALGTGFYTFGSGTRLTVV.

The V call is TRBV3-1, the J call TRBJ2-5, with 10 positions matching TRBD2. The V segment lost 3 bases and the J segment 1 base; nucleotides outside the gene matches: 14. Germline V gives CDR1 LGHDT, CDR2 YNNKEL (reference sequence). The CDR3 length is 19 residues. CDR3 nucleotide sequence: TGTGCCAGCAGCCACCCCGGGCCTAGCGGGGGCCCAAGCCAAGAGACCCAGTACTTC. This translates into CASSHPGPSGGPSQETQYF.

This clonotype was detected a few times. The V call is TRBV7-6, the J call TRBJ2-3; 8 bases match TRBD2. The CDR3 has 17 residues. V was pared by 5 bases and J by 0 bases, with 10 bases of the junction left unmatched. The V gene's germline CDR1 is SGHVS and CDR2 FNYEAQ. The chain's CDR3 is CASSPLPPSGSTDTQYF. The CDR3 DNA follows: TGTGCCAGCAGCCCCCTGCCCCCTAGCGGGAGCACAGATACGCAGTATTTT.

The rearrangement joins TRBV9 to TRBJ2-1; TRBD2 matches at 11 bases. Germline values: CDR1 SGDLS, CDR2 YYNGEE. The CDR3 length is 14 residues. Trimming cost V 4 bases and J 7 bases; bases outside gene matches: 4. DNA of the CDR3: TGTGCCAGCAGCCCTAGCGGGGGGCGAAATGAGCAGTTCTTC. Residues: CASSPSGGRNEQFF.

This clonotype has a count of ten or more. V usage is TRBV29-1 and J usage is TRBJ2-7; tentative D call: TRBD2 (5 bases). Germline assignment: CDR1 SQVTM and CDR2 ANQGSEA. The CDR3 contains 12 residues. Trimming removed 8 bases at V and 1 base at J, with 12 bases between. CDR3 loop: CSYREPSYEQYF. CDR3 DNA: TGCAGCTACCGGGAACCTTCCTACGAGCAGTACTTC.

V and J are TRBV6-2 or TRBV6-3 and TRBJ1-2, with 7 bases aligning to TRBD1. The CDR3 consists of 15 residues. V trimming: 7 bases; J trimming: 6 bases; junction bases outside the gene matches: 14. Germline V gene lookup returns CDR1 MNHEY and CDR2 SVGEGT. The CDR3 region is CASTPGQLTSNGYTF. CDR3 DNA: TGTGCCAGCACCCCGGGACAGTTGACATCGAATGGCTACACCTTC.

The chain couples TRBV11-3 to TRBJ2-7; 10 bases align to TRBD1. The trim removed 6 bases at V and 7 bases at J, leaving 9 bases unmatched. The CDR3 consists of 14 residues. Germline CDR1 is SGHNT and CDR2 is YENEEA. CDR3 protein: CASREGTGEREQYF. In DNA, the CDR3 is TGTGCCAGCAGGGAGGGGACAGGGGAGCGGGAGCAGTACTTC.

The CDR3 sequence: CASSRTSAAGLNEQFF. CDR3 bases: TGCGCCAGCAGCCGCACCTCGGCCGCGGGATTAAATGAGCAGTTCTTC. This rearrangement joins TRBV4-3 to TRBJ2-1, with a weak D call TRBD2 (6 bases). Trimming shortened V by 4 bases and J by 7 bases, and 20 bases separated the two germline ends. CDR3 size: 16 residues. In germline, CDR1 is LGHNA, CDR2 YSLEER.

The gene calls are TRBV20-1 and TRBJ2-7; D gene unclear. The CDR3 runs to 15 residues. Between the trimmed V and J ends, which lost 2 bases and 3 bases, there was a span of 17 bases. Per the germline V gene, CDR1 is DFQATT and CDR2 is SNEGSKA (reference sequence). In nucleotides, the CDR3 is TGCAGTGCTAGAAACCGGGCCCTGAGCCACTACGAGCAGTACTTC. Protein sequence: CSARNRALSHYEQYF.

This clonotype was found many times. The chain combines TRBV5-1 with TRBJ2-1; 7 nucleotides match TRBD1. Germline CDR1 is SGHRS and CDR2 is YFSETQ. Trimming took 1 base from V and 13 from J; bases not matched to a gene: 2. This CDR3 has 11 amino acids. CDR3 in amino acids: CASSLKGGQFF. The CDR3 bases are TGCGCCAGCAGCTTGAAAGGGGGCCAGTTCTTC.

On this clonotype: Germline and junction disagree at one end, which may indicate a read error. CDR3 region: CASSLQVDGELFF. The DNA for the CDR3 is TGTGCTAGCAGCTTGCAAGTAGACGGGGAGCTGTTTTTT. The V and J genes are TRBV7-7 and TRBJ2-2; D ambiguous. Germline CDR1 reads SSHAT; CDR2 reads FNYEAQ (reference sequence). This CDR3 is 13 amino acids long.

This clonotype was counted between two and nine times. This rearrangement joins TRBV10-3 to TRBJ2-5; possible D gene TRBD2, 5 bases. Germline CDR1 and CDR2: ENHRY and SYGVKD. This CDR3 has 14 residues. Trimming took off 6 bases at V and 3 bases at J, with 14 bases between the two ends. This CDR3 is CAIRRMNGEETQYF. The CDR3 DNA reads as TGTGCCATCAGAAGGATGAACGGGGAAGAGACCCAGTACTTC.

This clonotype was observed many times. The chain carries TRBV29-1 and TRBJ2-5; 7 positions match TRBD1. Looked up from germline, CDR1 is SQVTM and CDR2 is ANQGSEA. The CDR3 spans 13 residues. J lost 5 bases, V lost 3 bases, and 6 bases had no gene match. CDR3 residues: CSVDRGIMETQYF. CDR3 nucleotide sequence: TGCAGCGTTGACAGGGGGATTATGGAGACCCAGTACTTC.

The genes are TRBV6-5 and TRBJ2-7; D not resolved. The CDR3 totals 16 residues. Germline CDR1 and CDR2: MNHEY and SVGAGI. The V and J ends lost 0 bases and 0 bases respectively, with 12 bases between them. The CDR3 nucleotides read TGTGCCAGCAGTTACTCTTTAGGAATCCGCTCCTACGAGCAGTACTTC. Protein sequence: CASSYSLGIRSYEQYF.

CDR3: CASSFDGNTGELFF. The CDR3 bases are TGTGCCAGCAGCTTCGACGGTAACACCGGGGAGCTGTTTTTT. The rearrangement links TRBV7-6 to TRBJ2-2; no definite D call. The CDR3 spans 14 residues. The germline gives CDR1 SGHVS, CDR2 FNYEAQ. Trimming removed 3 bases from V and 2 bases from J, with 7 bases in between.

This chain joins TRBV5-1 and TRBJ1-6, with D uncertain. The CDR3 extends over 13 amino acids. CDR1 and CDR2 from the germline V gene are SGHRS and YFSETQ. V was trimmed by 0 bases and J by 10 bases, leaving 8 bases between them. The CDR3: CASSLGGGSPLHF. Here the CDR3 DNA reads TGCGCCAGCAGCTTGGGGGGAGGGTCACCCCTCCACTTT.

J is TRBJ2-1 and V is TRBV12-3 or TRBV12-4; D ambiguous. The CDR3 contains 12 residues. Trimming took off 5 bases at V and 3 bases at J, with 5 bases between the two ends. The CDR3: CASSAFYNEQFF. In nucleotides, the CDR3 is TGTGCCAGCAGTGCCTTCTACAATGAGCAGTTCTTC.

This chain uses TRBV2 with TRBJ2-5, with 11 bases identical to TRBD2. Germline-derived CDR1 and CDR2 are SNHLY and FYNNEI. The CDR3 covers 14 residues. V lost 8 bases and J lost 2; bases outside the gene matches: 4. The CDR3 bases are TGTGCCAGCGTCGGGACTAGCGGACAAGAGACCCAGTACTTC. Translation: CASVGTSGQETQYF.